What follows are 9 T cell receptor beta chains derived from one specimen sequenced in a study of control samples from healthy donors and cancer patients (dated by TCRdb to about 2020). Library creation used the immunoSEQ multiplex PCR assay. Entries here come from immuneACCESS through TCRdb and include only in-frame sequences with V and J called. Some clones fail to appear in such tables; in the studies checked, an unresolved V gene covers under half of the shortfall, and the cause of the remainder is unknown. The sample profile shows roughly 120,000 clones; approximately 89% of them were found once. The ten largest clones add up to around 7.6% of the sample. The sequenced sample consisted of blood. The receptors shown here come from a woman younger than 35 in good health.

This chain links TRBV5-1 with TRBJ1-4; D perhaps matches TRBD1 (5 bases). CDR1 is SGHRS and CDR2 is YFSETQ in the germline V gene. Trimming left V 4 bases short and J 5 bases short, with 15 bases between. The CDR3 has 15 amino acids. This CDR3 reads CASSLQTQGNEKLFF. The DNA for the CDR3 is TGCGCCAGCAGCCTACAGACTCAGGGAAATGAAAAACTGTTTTTT.

The rearrangement uses TRBV6-5 and TRBJ2-7; 7 bases fit TRBD1. CDR1 is MNHEY, CDR2 SVGAGI, per germline. There are 14 residues in the CDR3. With 2 bases clipped from V and 1 base from J, the junction kept 2 bases outside the gene matches. For the CDR3, the DNA is TGTGCCAGCAGTTACACGGGACAGTCCTACGAGCAGTACTTC. As protein: CASSYTGQSYEQYF.

The V gene is TRBV10-3, the J gene TRBJ1-4; 7 bases are a match to TRBD1. The CDR3 has 12 amino acids. Per germline, CDR1 ENHRY and CDR2 SYGVKD. The V segment lost 8 bases and the J segment 4 bases; nucleotides outside the gene matches: 1. CDR3 bases: TGTGCCATCTCAGGGGGTAATGAAAAACTGTTTTTT. Its translation: CAISGGNEKLFF.

This chain connects TRBV6-5 to TRBJ1-1; a possible D gene is TRBD1 (6 bases). The CDR3 runs to 14 residues. CDR1 is MNHEY and CDR2 is SVGAGI in the germline V gene. Trimming removed 8 bases at V and 0 bases at J, with 13 bases between. CDR3 amino acids: CASSRGTLNTEAFF. Written as DNA, the CDR3 is TGTGCCAGCTCGAGAGGGACACTGAACACTGAAGCTTTCTTT.

In regard to this clone: Other DNA sequences of this sample code for an identical CDR3. This chain connects TRBV28 to TRBJ2-2; unclear D gene. Trimming pared 5 bases from V and 2 bases from J, leaving 9 bases between. The CDR3 contains 14 residues. From germline, CDR1 is MDHEN and CDR2 SYDVKM. The CDR3 loop is CASSPGLNTGELFF. The CDR3 DNA reads as TGTGCCAGCAGTCCCGGGTTAAACACCGGGGAGCTGTTTTTT.

The rearrangement joins TRBV15 to TRBJ1-1; TRBD1 matches at 7 bases. The ends lost 2 bases at V and 1 base at J; junction bases unmatched: 1. The CDR3 extends over 14 amino acids. Germline values: CDR1 LNHNV, CDR2 YYDKDF (reference sequence). The CDR3 protein is CATSRRQGNTEAFF. CDR3 DNA sequence: TGTGCCACCAGCAGAAGACAGGGGAACACTGAAGCTTTCTTT.

The chain employs TRBV19 and TRBJ2-2, with D perhaps TRBD1 (6 bases). Germline assignment: CDR1 LNHDA and CDR2 SQIVND (reference sequence). The V gene lost 6 bases and the J gene lost 5 bases, with 16 bases spanning the gap. CDR3 length equals 15 residues. In DNA, the CDR3 is TGTGCCAGTAGCTCCGACAGGCGGAGTACCGGGGAGCTGTTTTTT. Translation: CASSSDRRSTGELFF.

The chain carries TRBV4-1 and TRBJ2-3, with D unresolved. CDR1 is MGHRA and CDR2 is YSYEKL in the germline V gene. Trimming left V 0 bases short and J 6 bases short, with 4 bases between. The CDR3 runs to 12 residues. The CDR3 DNA is TGCGCCAGCAGCCAAGAGGGGGATACGCAGTATTTT. This encodes CASSQEGDTQYF.

This clone occurred once. The rearrangement uses TRBV10-2 and TRBJ2-3; D gene unclear. This CDR3 is built from 18 residues. The V end lost 6 bases, the J end lost 2 bases, and 24 bases lay between the germline ends. The germline V gene has CDR1 WSHSY and CDR2 SAAADI. CDR3 protein: CASSLSSPSPPVTDTQYF. In nucleotides, the CDR3 is TGCGCCAGCAGCCTAAGCTCTCCATCCCCTCCCGTCACAGATACGCAGTATTTT.